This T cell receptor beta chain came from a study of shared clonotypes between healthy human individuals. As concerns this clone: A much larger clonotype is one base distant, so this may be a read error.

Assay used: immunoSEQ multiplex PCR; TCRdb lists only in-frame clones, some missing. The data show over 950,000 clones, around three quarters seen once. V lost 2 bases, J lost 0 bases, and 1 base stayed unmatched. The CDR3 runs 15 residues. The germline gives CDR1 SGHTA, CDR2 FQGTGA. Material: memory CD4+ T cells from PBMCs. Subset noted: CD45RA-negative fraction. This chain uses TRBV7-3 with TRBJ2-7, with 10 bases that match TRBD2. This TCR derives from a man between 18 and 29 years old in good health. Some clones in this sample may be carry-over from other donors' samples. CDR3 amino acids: CASSLASGSSYEQYF. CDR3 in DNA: TGTGCCAGCAGCTTAGCTAGCGGGAGCTCCTACGAGCAGTACTTC. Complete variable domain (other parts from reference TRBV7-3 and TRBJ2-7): GAGVSQTPSNKVTEKGKYVELRCDPISGHTALYWYRQSLGQGPEFLIYFQGTGAADDSGLPNDRFFAVRPEGSVSTLKIQRTERGDSAVYLCASSLASGSSYEQYFGPGTRLTVT.